This T cell receptor beta chain derives from a study of spatial heterogeneity in lung cancer. Germline V gene sequence: CDR1 SGHTA, CDR2 FQGNSA. The CDR3 spans 17 residues. V lost 5 bases, J lost 1 base, and 4 bases stayed unmatched. Each TCR cDNA molecule carried a unique molecular identifier. TCRdb used MiXCR to reprocess the 5' RACE reads, holding one entry per CDR3 protein. The repertoire holds some 85,000 distinct CDR3 sequences, with more than 15% as singletons. Study-wide results and limits: Ubiquitous, expanded tumor-derived TCRs were more frequently observed in blood at resection than at follow-up.

With regard to this clonotype: Its cognate antigen is unknown.

The time point here: sample taken at primary tumor resection. Whole RNA came from tumor, nontumor lung or frozen PBMC and was sequenced without being sorted. Patients with untreated early-stage non-small cell lung cancer, numbering around 71, were the donors. The genes are TRBV7-2 and TRBJ2-2; TRBD2 agrees at 13 bases. The receptor was isolated from a male donor with early-stage non-small cell lung cancer. Material: PBMCs, obtained at surgery. The CDR3 sequence is CASSPGLAGWNTGELFF. The CDR3 DNA sequence: TGTGCCAGCAGCCCGGGACTAGCGGGATGGAACACCGGGGAGCTGTTTTTT.